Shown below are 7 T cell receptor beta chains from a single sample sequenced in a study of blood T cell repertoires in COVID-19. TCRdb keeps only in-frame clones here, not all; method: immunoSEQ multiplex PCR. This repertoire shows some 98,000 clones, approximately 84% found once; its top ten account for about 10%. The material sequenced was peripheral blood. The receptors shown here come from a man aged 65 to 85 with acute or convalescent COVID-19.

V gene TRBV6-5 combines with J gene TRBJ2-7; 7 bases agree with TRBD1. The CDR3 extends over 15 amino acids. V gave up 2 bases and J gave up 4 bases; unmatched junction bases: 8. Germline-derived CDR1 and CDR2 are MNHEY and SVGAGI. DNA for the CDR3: TGTGCCAGCAGTTACGAATCCAGGGGGTGGTACGAGCAGTACTTC. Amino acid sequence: CASSYESRGWYEQYF.

Written as DNA, the CDR3 is TGCGCCAGCAGGGCAGGGGGAAATGAAAAACTGTTTTTT. It encodes CASRAGGNEKLFF. J is TRBJ1-4 and V is TRBV5-1, with 7 bases aligning to TRBD1. This CDR3 spans 13 amino acids. Germline-derived CDR1 and CDR2 are SGHRS and YFSETQ. With V trimmed by 5 bases and J by 5 bases, 3 bases remained unmatched.

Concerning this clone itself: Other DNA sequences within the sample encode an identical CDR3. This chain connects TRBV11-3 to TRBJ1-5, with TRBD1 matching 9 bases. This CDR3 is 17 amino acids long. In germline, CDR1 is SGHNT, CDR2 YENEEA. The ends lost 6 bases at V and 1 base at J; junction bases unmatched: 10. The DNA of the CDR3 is TGTGCCAGCAGTTTAAAATACAGGGGGCAGAGCAATCAGCCCCAGCATTTT. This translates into CASSLKYRGQSNQPQHF.

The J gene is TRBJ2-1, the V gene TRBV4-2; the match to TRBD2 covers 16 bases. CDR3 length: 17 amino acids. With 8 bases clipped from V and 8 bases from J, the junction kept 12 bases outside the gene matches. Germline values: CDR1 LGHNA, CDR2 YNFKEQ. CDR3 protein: CASRRGTGTSGGDEQFF. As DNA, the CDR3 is TGTGCCAGCCGTCGGGGCACCGGGACTAGCGGGGGGGATGAGCAGTTCTTC.

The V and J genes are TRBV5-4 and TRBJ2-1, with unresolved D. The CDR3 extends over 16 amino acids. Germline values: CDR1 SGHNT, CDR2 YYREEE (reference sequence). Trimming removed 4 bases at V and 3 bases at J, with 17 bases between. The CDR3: CASSPPASLIYNEQFF. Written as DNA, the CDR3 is TGTGCCAGCAGCCCGCCCGCTAGTTTAATCTACAATGAGCAGTTCTTC.

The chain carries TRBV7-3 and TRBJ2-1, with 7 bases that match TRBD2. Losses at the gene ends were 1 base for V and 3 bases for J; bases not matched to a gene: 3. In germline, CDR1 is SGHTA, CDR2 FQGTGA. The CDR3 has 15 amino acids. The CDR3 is CASSLSGGYYNEQFF. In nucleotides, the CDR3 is TGTGCCAGCAGCTTAAGCGGGGGATACTACAATGAGCAGTTCTTC.

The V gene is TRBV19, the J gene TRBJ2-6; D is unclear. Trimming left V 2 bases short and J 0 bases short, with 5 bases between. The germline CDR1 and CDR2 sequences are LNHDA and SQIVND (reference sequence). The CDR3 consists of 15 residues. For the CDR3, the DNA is TGTGCCAGTAGTATACTTAACTCTGGGGCCAACGTCCTGACTTTC. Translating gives CASSILNSGANVLTF.